One TCR beta chain is described in this entry. Some clones are missing from TCRdb's copy, which holds only in-frame ones; the method was immunoSEQ multiplex PCR. This sample carries just over 2,000,000 clones, 85% to 95% of them seen once, and the ten largest clones take roughly 0.13%. The germline V gene has CDR1 MNHEY and CDR2 SMNVEV (reference sequence). Trimming stripped 8 bases from V and 3 bases from J, with 14 bases between. The CDR3 runs 13 residues. The study enrolled healthy HIV-negative adults without recent acute infections or vaccinations as donors. The data derive from a study of shared clonotypes between healthy human individuals.

The sequence derives from a man between 18 and 35 years old in good health. The V gene is TRBV27, the J gene TRBJ2-7; the D gene could be TRBD1 or TRBD2 (5 bases each). Sequenced material: naive CD4+ T cells sorted from blood. Subset given: CD45RA+ positively selected. CDR3 sequence: CASRRDGYYEQYF. CDR3 sequence (DNA): TGTGCCAGCCGACGGGACGGCTACTACGAGCAGTACTTC.